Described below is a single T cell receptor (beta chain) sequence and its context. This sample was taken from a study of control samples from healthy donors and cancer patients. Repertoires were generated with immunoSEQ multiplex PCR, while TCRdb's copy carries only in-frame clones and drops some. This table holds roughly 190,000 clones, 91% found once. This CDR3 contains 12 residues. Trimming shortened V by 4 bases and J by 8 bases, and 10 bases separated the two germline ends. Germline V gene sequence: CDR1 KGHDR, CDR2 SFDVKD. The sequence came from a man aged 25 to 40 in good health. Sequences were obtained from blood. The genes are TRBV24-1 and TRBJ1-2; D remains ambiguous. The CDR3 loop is CATSDTFRGYTF. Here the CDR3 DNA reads TGTGCCACCAGTGACACCTTTAGGGGCTACACCTTC.